The present T cell receptor beta chain was sequenced within a study of CD8 T cells in ankylosing spondylitis. Via MiXCR, TCRdb re-called the 5' RACE reads, giving one row per CDR3 protein. Among 150,000 to 200,000 distinct CDR3 sequences listed, around a third were seen once. The study, taken as a whole, reports: Disease-linked clones bore a CD8+ phenotype, appearing relatively rarely in peripheral blood. Made up of about eight highly homologous variants, a TCR beta motif appeared characteristic of ankylosing spondylitis blood.

This clonotype was seen ten or more times. Antigen specificity is unknown. Input material: synovial fluid, either unsorted or a sorted T cell fraction (not recorded which). The sequence came from a male donor with ankylosing spondylitis.

Here the CDR3 DNA reads TGTGCCAGCAGTTTAGGCAGGGGGCAAAACATTCAGTACTTC. Its translation is CASSLGRGQNIQYF. The gene calls are TRBV12-3 or TRBV12-4 and TRBJ2-4; TRBD1 matches at 8 bases. The trim removed 1 base at V and 5 bases at J, leaving 1 base unmatched. CDR3 length: 14 residues.